This T cell receptor (beta chain) comes out of a study of T cell responses to AZD1222 COVID-19 vaccine. This clone was found a few times. Only in-frame clones appear in the TCRdb table, and some are missing; sequencing was by immunoSEQ multiplex PCR. The data hold about 140,000 clones, with around four fifths observed a single time. CDR3 length: 11 residues. Germline CDR1 and CDR2: GTSNPN and SVGIG (reference sequence). V dropped 6 bases and J dropped 1 base, with 6 bases sitting between them. The sequence derives from an adult in good health. Sequencing used peripheral blood, obtained on day 0 of AZD1222 vaccination. The V call is TRBV30, the J call TRBJ1-1; no clear D. The CDR3 DNA reads as TGTGCCTGTCGGTCGAACACTGAAGCTTTCTTT. Translation: CACRSNTEAFF.